This T cell receptor beta chain appears in the sequencing data of a study of CD8 T cells in cerebrospinal fluid in Alzheimer's disease. This clonotype is deemed medium-sized by its frequency. TCRdb re-called the 10x single-cell sequencing reads and gives one entry per CDR3 protein, without DNA. The sample yields 1,000 to 1,500 distinct CDR3 sequences, of which the top ten take up roughly 8%. This CDR3 spans 15 amino acids. Germline CDR1 and CDR2: SGDLS and YYNGEE. The chain carries TRBV9 and TRBJ2-7; no DNA is available, so the TRBD1 call from TCRdb remains unchecked. Sequences were obtained from cerebrospinal fluid. This clonotype was sampled from a human donor with Alzheimer's disease. CDR3 in amino acids: CASSGGTGGVYEQYF.